The clone carrying this TCR beta chain was picked up a small number of times. Other DNA sequences of this sample code for an identical CDR3. The data are from a study of blood T cell repertoires in COVID-19. About the study: Sites in the United States, Italy and Spain provided acute and convalescent COVID-19 samples.

The protocol was immunoSEQ multiplex PCR, while the TCRdb copy is restricted to in-frame clones and leaves out a portion. The table lists about 80,000 clones, less than 85% of them singletons. This sequence was found in a human donor in a cohort sampled during active COVID-19. Material for sequencing was peripheral blood.

CDR3: CASSQDRVGDTQYF. The CDR3, as DNA: TGCGCCAGCAGCCAAGACAGGGTCGGAGATACGCAGTATTTT. The chain uses TRBV4-1 and TRBJ2-3; maybe TRBD1 (5 bases). Germline V gives CDR1 MGHRA, CDR2 YSYEKL. There are 14 residues in the CDR3. The V gene lost 0 bases and the J gene lost 5 bases, with 9 bases spanning the gap.